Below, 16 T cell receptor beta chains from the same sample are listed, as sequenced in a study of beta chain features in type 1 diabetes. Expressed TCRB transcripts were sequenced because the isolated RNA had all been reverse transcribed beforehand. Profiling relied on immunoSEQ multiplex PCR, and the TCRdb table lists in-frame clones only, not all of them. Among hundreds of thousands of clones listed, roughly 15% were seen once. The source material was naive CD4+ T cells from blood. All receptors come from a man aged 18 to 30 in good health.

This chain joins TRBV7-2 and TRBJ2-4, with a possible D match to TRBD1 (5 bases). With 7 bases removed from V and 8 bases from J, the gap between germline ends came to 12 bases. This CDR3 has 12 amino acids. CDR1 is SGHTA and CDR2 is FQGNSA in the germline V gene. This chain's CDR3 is CASTRTNDIQYF. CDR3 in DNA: TGTGCCAGCACCAGGACAAATGACATTCAGTACTTC.

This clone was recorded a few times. In DNA form, the CDR3 reads TGTGCCAGCAGTGAGAGGGGGGGCCCCTACGAGCAGTACTTC. This sequence encodes CASSERGGPYEQYF. The chain links TRBV2 to TRBJ2-7, with D possibly TRBD2 on 7 matching bases. This CDR3 spans 14 amino acids. Germline V lookup: CDR1 SNHLY, CDR2 FYNNEI. V was shortened by 3 bases and J by 2 bases, with 11 bases between the two germline ends.

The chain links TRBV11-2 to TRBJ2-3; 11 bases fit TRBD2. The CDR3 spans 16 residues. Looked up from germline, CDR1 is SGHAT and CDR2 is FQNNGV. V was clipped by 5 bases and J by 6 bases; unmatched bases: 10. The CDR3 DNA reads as TGTGCCAGCAGCCGAATTAGCGGGAGGGCTTTCGATACGCAGTATTTT. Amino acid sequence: CASSRISGRAFDTQYF.

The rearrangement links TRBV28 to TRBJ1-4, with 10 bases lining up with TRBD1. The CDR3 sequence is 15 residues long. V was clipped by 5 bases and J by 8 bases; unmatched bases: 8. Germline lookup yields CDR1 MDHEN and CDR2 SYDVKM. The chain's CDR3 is CASSPGTGAGEKLFF. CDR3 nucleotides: TGTGCCAGCAGTCCCGGGACAGGGGCTGGGGAAAAACTGTTTTTT.

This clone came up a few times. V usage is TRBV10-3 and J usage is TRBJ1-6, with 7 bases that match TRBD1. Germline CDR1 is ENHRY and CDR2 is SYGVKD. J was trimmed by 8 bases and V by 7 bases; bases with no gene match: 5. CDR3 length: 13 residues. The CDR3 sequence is CAITTGLDSPLHF. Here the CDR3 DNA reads TGTGCCATCACGACAGGGTTAGATTCACCCCTCCACTTT.

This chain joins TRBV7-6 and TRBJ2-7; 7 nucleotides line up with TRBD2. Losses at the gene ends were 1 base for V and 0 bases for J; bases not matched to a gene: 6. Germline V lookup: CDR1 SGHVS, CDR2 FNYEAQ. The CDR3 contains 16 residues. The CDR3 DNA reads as TGTGCCAGCAGCTTAGACCCTAGCGGATCCTCCTACGAGCAGTACTTC. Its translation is CASSLDPSGSSYEQYF.

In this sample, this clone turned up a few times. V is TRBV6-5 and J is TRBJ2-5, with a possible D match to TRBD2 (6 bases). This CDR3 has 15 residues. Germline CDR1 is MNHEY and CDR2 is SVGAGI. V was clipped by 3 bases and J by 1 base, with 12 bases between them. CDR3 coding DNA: TGTGCCAGCAGTTATGGCGGGGCTTTCCAAGAGACCCAGTACTTC. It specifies CASSYGGAFQETQYF.

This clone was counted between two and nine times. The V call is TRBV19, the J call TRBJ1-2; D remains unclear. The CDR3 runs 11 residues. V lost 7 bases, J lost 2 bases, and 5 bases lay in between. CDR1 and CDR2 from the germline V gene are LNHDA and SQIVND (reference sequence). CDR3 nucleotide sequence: TGTGCCAGTAAGCGGAACTATGGCTACACCTTC. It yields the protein CASKRNYGYTF.

The CDR3, as DNA: TGTGCTAGTGGTTCGCTAAGGGACGGTCGAACTAGCACAGATACGCAGTATTTT. Translating gives CASGSLRDGRTSTDTQYF. The chain combines TRBV12-5 with TRBJ2-3, with D perhaps matching TRBD1 or TRBD2 (5 bases each). The germline V gene has CDR1 LGHNT and CDR2 FRNRAP. This CDR3 is 18 amino acids long. The V and J ends lost 4 bases and 0 bases respectively, with 20 bases between them.

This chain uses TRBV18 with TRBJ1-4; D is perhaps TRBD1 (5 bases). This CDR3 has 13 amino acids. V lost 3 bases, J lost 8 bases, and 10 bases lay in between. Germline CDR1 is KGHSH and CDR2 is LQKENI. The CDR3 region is CASSPGTAEKLFF. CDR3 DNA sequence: TGTGCCAGCTCACCCGGGACTGCGGAAAAACTGTTTTTT.

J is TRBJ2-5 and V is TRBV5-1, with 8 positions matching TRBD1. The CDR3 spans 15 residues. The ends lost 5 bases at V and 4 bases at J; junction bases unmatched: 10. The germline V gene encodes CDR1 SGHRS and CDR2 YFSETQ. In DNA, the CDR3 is TGCGCCAGCAGGCGAACGGACAGGGTGGGAGAGACCCAGTACTTC. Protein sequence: CASRRTDRVGETQYF.

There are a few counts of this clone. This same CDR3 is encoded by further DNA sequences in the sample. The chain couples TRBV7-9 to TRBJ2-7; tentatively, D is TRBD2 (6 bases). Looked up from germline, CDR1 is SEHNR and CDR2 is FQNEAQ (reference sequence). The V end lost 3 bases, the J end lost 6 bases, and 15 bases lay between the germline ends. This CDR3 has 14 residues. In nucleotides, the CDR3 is TGTGCCAGCAGCTTCCAAGCCGGGGGTCTCGAGCAGTACTTC. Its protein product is CASSFQAGGLEQYF.

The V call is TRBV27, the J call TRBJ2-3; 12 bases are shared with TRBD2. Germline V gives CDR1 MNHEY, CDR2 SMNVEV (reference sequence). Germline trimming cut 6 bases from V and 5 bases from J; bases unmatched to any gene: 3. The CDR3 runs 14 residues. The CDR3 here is CASRLLAGGDTQYF. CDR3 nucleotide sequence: TGTGCCAGCAGGCTACTAGCGGGGGGAGATACGCAGTATTTT.

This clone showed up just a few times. The DNA of the CDR3 is TGTGCCAGCAGCTTTGGCGGGAGGGTAGATACGCAGTATTTT. It is translated as CASSFGGRVDTQYF. The chain joins TRBV5-6 to TRBJ2-3; 9 bases agree with TRBD2. Germline V gene lookup returns CDR1 SGHDT and CDR2 YYEEEE. The CDR3 is made up of 14 amino acids. V shed 2 bases and J 5 bases; nucleotides not matched to a gene: 3.

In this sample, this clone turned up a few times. Written as DNA, the CDR3 is TGTGCCAGTAGTATAGTCGAAGGACGCAATCAGCCCCAGCATTTT. Residues: CASSIVEGRNQPQHF. The chain has TRBV19 and TRBJ1-5; no clear D gene. CDR1 is LNHDA, CDR2 SQIVND, per germline (reference sequence). The CDR3 extends over 15 amino acids. V gave up 1 base and J gave up 2 bases, with 9 bases separating them.

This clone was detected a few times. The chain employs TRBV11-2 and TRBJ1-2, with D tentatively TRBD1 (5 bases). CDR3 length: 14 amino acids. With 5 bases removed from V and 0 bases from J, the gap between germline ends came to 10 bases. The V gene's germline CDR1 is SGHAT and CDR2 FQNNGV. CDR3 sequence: CASSPGIANYGYTF. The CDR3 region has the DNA TGTGCCAGCAGCCCAGGGATAGCTAACTATGGCTACACCTTC.